Listed here is a single T cell receptor beta chain. The table lists this clonotype with many counts. It has no known antigen specificity. Per-base qualities were not stored, and no clone one base away is much larger. Amplification of TCR beta CDR3 regions was carried out from RNA transcripts. For the first round of RT-PCR on the TCR CDR3, the HTBI primer set was used together with the Qiagen OneStep RT-PCR kit. A second multiplex PCR round built the libraries, followed by size selection and purification. Sequencing of the libraries was done on an Illumina HiSeq2000 using paired-end 100 bp reads. The paper's processing steps were these. Raw data were processed with SOAPnuke, discarding reads with adapters, uncalled bases, mean Phred below 15, or no exact constant-primer or identifier match. High-quality paired reads were merged using COPE v1.2.5, and each unique nucleotide sequence was defined as a clonotype. MiTCR v1.1 was used to align the clonotypes against IMGT TRBV, TRBD and TRBJ reference segments. The analysis was restricted to V-J combinations with a frequency above 0.0001, which together covered 98% to 99.2% of the repertoires. A TCS score was defined as the ratio between F50 (clonal expansion) and ExV (chaos), using BLOSUM62-based TCRdist between CDR3 peptides within each V-J. Welch's t-statistics and random forest reduced just over 500 V-J features to some 14, which were used in a naive Bayes classifier (R e1071). TCRdb's own reprocessing of the public reads used fastp at Q25 and MiXCR and kept productive beta chains. Each CDR3 protein appears once, grouped with its most common genes and DNA. TCRdb's processing, not the study's, gives the V and J calls here. Across this sample there are 250,000 to 400,000 distinct CDR3 sequences, with roughly 13% seen only once. About a third of the sample is in the top ten clones.

This sample was included in a study of T cells in Graves' hyperthyroidism and ophthalmopathy (dated by TCRdb to about 2019). Context from the whole study: Peripheral blood was collected at initial diagnosis, before any treatment. Following sampling, methimazole starting at 30 mg daily was given to hyperthyroidism patients, and high-dose intravenous methylprednisolone was given to ophthalmopathy patients. The 100 discovery patients were randomly split 7:3 into training and test sets. A discovery cohort of about 95 patients, roughly 43 with Graves' ophthalmopathy and roughly 59 with stable Graves' hyperthyroidism, was used to find distinguishing TCR V-J signatures. An independent validation cohort of about 20 hyperthyroidism patients and approximately 16 patients who later progressed to ophthalmopathy tested prospective prediction of ophthalmopathy. TCR Vbeta CDR3 sequencing of approximately 140 peripheral blood samples (over 40 ophthalmopathy, 75 to 80 hyperthyroidism and some 17 progressor patients) is reported in the paper. The study also compared thyroid tissue and blood T-cell repertoires from several Graves' hyperthyroidism patients. What the work shows at the level of the full study, not this receptor alone: Blood samples also contained most of the expanded thyroid clonotypes (frequency above 0.001), which suggests that blood repertoires may reflect thyroid immune responses. No statistical method was used to set the sample size in advance, and investigators knew the group allocation. A model built on a 13 V-J signature distinguished ophthalmopathy from stable hyperthyroidism, reaching around 90% sensitivity and around 81% specificity in cross-validation and 80%/75% in testing. In validation, progression to ophthalmopathy was predicted by the model with 70.59% sensitivity and just over 72% specificity, a median of roughly six months before onset.

In the ophthalmopathy patients, disease was moderately to severely active, with a Clinical Activity Score of 3 or more, a NOSPECS grade of 4 or more, and a duration of less than 3 months. Exclusion was applied to patients with uncontrolled infections, other autoimmune diseases, pregnancy or lactation. Diagnoses relied on clinical symptoms, serum thyroxine and TRAb, thyroid ultrasound and orbital computed tomography. PBMCs were separated from 10 ml of fresh peripheral blood using Ficoll-Paque density gradient centrifugation. Total RNA was extracted with Trizol reagent, and quality was checked on an Agilent 2100 Bioanalyzer. The receptor was isolated from a woman in her 40s with Graves' ophthalmopathy. Specimen: blood.

In nucleotide form, the sequence is TGTGCCAGCAGAAAGGGGTACCAGACAGGGAGGTATAGCAATCAGCCCCAGCATTTT. Translated, it gives CASRKGYQTGRYSNQPQHF. The V and J genes are TRBV6-2 or TRBV6-3 and TRBJ1-5; 7 bases in the junction line up with TRBD1. Here V drops 6 bases and J drops 0 bases, and the junction holds 17 bases not matched to any gene. The germline V gene encodes CDR1 MNHEY and CDR2 SVGEGT. Its CDR3 holds 19 amino acids, cysteine through phenylalanine. Just CDR3 DNA is preserved here, 57 bases in frame from base 1.